A single sample is the source of the 32 T cell receptor beta chains below, sequenced in a study of T-cell memory formation after mild COVID-19. TCRdb called the 5' RACE reads again in MiXCR, with one record for every CDR3 protein. The table records 400,000 or so distinct CDR3 sequences, approximately 21% of them present only once. The sequencing sample was made of PBMCs or a T cell subset sorted from them (not recorded which). The receptors were sampled from an adult woman who had mild COVID-19 (a few samples of this study predate the infection). Cell type and time point are not known.

The V and J genes are TRBV4-1 and TRBJ2-7, with D perhaps being TRBD1 or TRBD2 (5 bases each). With 0 bases removed from V and 2 bases from J, the gap between germline ends came to 14 bases. CDR3 length: 16 residues. Germline V gene data show CDR1 as MGHRA and CDR2 as YSYEKL. In DNA, the CDR3 is TGCGCCAGCAGCCAAGATGGGGGACGAAAAACCTACGAGCAGTACTTC. Amino acids: CASSQDGGRKTYEQYF.

The chain links TRBV14 to TRBJ2-5, with 8 bases identical to TRBD2. Germline CDR1 and CDR2: SGHDN and FVKESK. The CDR3 extends over 18 amino acids. The V gene end was trimmed by 0 bases and the J gene end by 4 bases; junction bases not matched to a gene: 13. Written as DNA, the CDR3 is TGTGCCAGCAGCCAAGATCTGGTTAGCGGGGCTGGTGTAGAGACCCAGTACTTC. It encodes CASSQDLVSGAGVETQYF.

The chain is built from TRBV29-1 and TRBJ2-7; a weak D match, TRBD2 (6 bases). CDR3 length equals 12 residues. The V gene's germline CDR1 is SQVTM and CDR2 ANQGSEA. The V gene lost 4 bases and the J gene lost 3 bases, with 10 bases spanning the gap. The CDR3 DNA reads as TGCAGCGTTGGCGTGGGGGGCTACGAGCAGTACTTC. Protein sequence: CSVGVGGYEQYF.

V usage is TRBV6-5 and J usage is TRBJ1-5, with TRBD1 matching 7 bases. Germline CDR1 and CDR2: MNHEY and SVGAGI. J lost 3 bases, V lost 8 bases, and 7 bases had no gene match. This CDR3 has 14 residues. DNA of the CDR3: TGTGCCAGCGACAGGGACTTCACCAATCAGCCCCAGCATTTT. Protein: CASDRDFTNQPQHF.

The chain links TRBV14 to TRBJ1-6; D uncertain. The V gene's germline CDR1 is SGHDN and CDR2 FVKESK. This CDR3 region has 15 residues. Trimming stripped 1 base from V and 7 bases from J, with 11 bases between. CDR3 sequence reads: CASSQGQTKNSPLHF. CDR3 in DNA: TGTGCCAGCAGCCAAGGGCAGACCAAGAATTCACCCCTCCACTTT.

Note on this clonotype: One junction end does not reproduce the germline sequence, and a read error may be involved. The chain employs TRBV12-3 or TRBV12-4 and TRBJ2-2; TRBD2 matches at 7 bases. The CDR3 extends over 14 amino acids. The DNA of the CDR3 is TGTGCCAGCAGTGTAGCGGGGAACACCGGGGAGCTGTTTTTT. Translating gives CASSVAGNTGELFF.

This sequence joins TRBV4-1 and TRBJ2-3; the D is unclear. The CDR3 contains 15 residues. CDR1 is MGHRA, CDR2 YSYEKL, per germline. V lost 1 base to trimming and J lost 4 bases, with 12 bases between them. CDR3 protein: CASSQAEGYADTQYF. DNA of the CDR3: TGCGCCAGCAGCCAAGCGGAAGGGTATGCAGATACGCAGTATTTT.

The J gene is TRBJ2-3, the V gene TRBV7-3; the D is unclear. The V end lost 1 base, the J end lost 4 bases, and 6 bases lay between the germline ends. In germline, CDR1 is SGHTA, CDR2 FQGTGA. The CDR3 totals 13 residues. The CDR3 DNA reads as TGTGCCAGCAGCTTAATGATCGCAGATACGCAGTATTTT. Amino acid sequence: CASSLMIADTQYF. Together with reference TRBV7-3 and TRBJ2-3, the CDR3 gives the full variable domain: GAGVSQTPSNKVTEKGKYVELRCDPISGHTALYWYRQSLGQGPEFLIYFQGTGAADDSGLPNDRFFAVRPEGSVSTLKIQRTERGDSAVYLCASSLMIADTQYFGPGTRLTVL.

This clonotype was counted a few times. The genes are TRBV6-5 and TRBJ2-2; D is undetermined. Trimming pared 10 bases from V and 0 bases from J, leaving 18 bases between. Germline V gives CDR1 MNHEY, CDR2 SVGAGI. The CDR3 consists of 16 residues. CDR3 region: CATEQGFHSNTGELFF. DNA for the CDR3: TGTGCCACCGAACAAGGCTTCCATTCGAACACCGGGGAGCTGTTTTTT.

The rearrangement links TRBV7-2 to TRBJ2-3; 14 bases fit TRBD2. This CDR3 is 16 amino acids long. The ends lost 5 bases at V and 7 bases at J; junction bases unmatched: 8. CDR1 is SGHTA and CDR2 is FQGNSA in the germline V gene. CDR3 sequence reads: CASSDRLAGGRNTQYF. The CDR3 bases are TGTGCCAGCAGCGACAGACTAGCGGGAGGGCGAAATACGCAGTATTTT.

This chain links TRBV12-3 or TRBV12-4 with TRBJ1-1; no firm D call. V lost 3 bases and J lost 3, with 14 bases in between. This CDR3 spans 15 amino acids. The CDR3 region has the DNA TGTGCCAGCAGTTTCGCCACGAGTGGGGACACTGAAGCTTTCTTT. This encodes CASSFATSGDTEAFF.

V and J are TRBV12-3 or TRBV12-4 and TRBJ2-3, with no clear D. The CDR3 extends over 14 amino acids. The V end lost 5 bases, the J end lost 3 bases, and 12 bases lay between the germline ends. This chain's CDR3 is CASSPTIGTDTQYF. The CDR3 nucleotides are TGTGCCAGCAGTCCCACTATAGGGACAGATACGCAGTATTTT.

In DNA, the CDR3 is TGTGCCAGCTCACCGGGGACAGTCGGCGGGGAGCTGTTTTTT. It encodes CASSPGTVGGELFF. The chain couples TRBV18 to TRBJ2-2; 7 bases agree with TRBD1. V shed 3 bases and J 7 bases; nucleotides not matched to a gene: 5. The germline gives CDR1 KGHSH, CDR2 LQKENI. This CDR3 contains 14 residues.

This clonotype was seen repeatedly, ten times or more. V gene TRBV15 combines with J gene TRBJ2-7, with 10 bases identical to TRBD1. This CDR3 is built from 15 residues. Germline CDR1 LNHNV, CDR2 YYDKDF (reference sequence). With 5 bases clipped from V and 6 bases from J, the junction kept 10 bases outside the gene matches. The CDR3 bases are TGTGCCACCAGCCGAAAGTCCGGGACAGGGGCCGAGCAGTACTTC. Protein sequence: CATSRKSGTGAEQYF.

J is TRBJ2-3 and V is TRBV2; the match to TRBD1 covers 7 bases. V trimming: 10 bases; J trimming: 4 bases; junction bases outside the gene matches: 5. Per germline, CDR1 SNHLY and CDR2 FYNNEI. The length of the CDR3 is 12 residues. For the CDR3, the DNA is TGTGCCAAGACAGGGAGCGCAGATACGCAGTATTTT. Translating it yields CAKTGSADTQYF.

The genes are TRBV5-1 and TRBJ2-1; 7 positions match TRBD1. V lost 4 bases to trimming and J lost 7 bases; unmatched junction nucleotides: 11. The CDR3 has 15 residues. From germline, CDR1 is SGHRS and CDR2 YFSETQ. The CDR3: CASSTTGTALNEQFF. CDR3 DNA sequence: TGCGCCAGCAGCACGACCGGGACAGCACTGAATGAGCAGTTCTTC.

The sample holds a few counts of this clonotype. The chain recombines TRBV18 with TRBJ2-1; 15 positions match TRBD2. Germline trimming cut 3 bases from V and 7 bases from J; bases unmatched to any gene: 13. This CDR3 is 19 amino acids long. CDR1 is KGHSH and CDR2 is LQKENI in the germline V gene. The CDR3 region has the DNA TGTGCCAGCTCACCCCTCCCGGGACTAGCGGGAGGTCAACTGAATGAGCAGTTCTTC. This sequence encodes CASSPLPGLAGGQLNEQFF. The whole variable domain, remainder taken from reference TRBV18 and TRBJ2-1, is NAGVMQNPRHLVRRRGQEARLRCSPMKGHSHVYWYRQLPEEGLKFMVYLQKENIIDESGMPKERFSAEFPKEGPSILRIQQVVRGDSAAYFCASSPLPGLAGGQLNEQFFGPGTRLTVL.

This clonotype was counted between two and nine times. The CDR3 is CASSPRQRNTGELFF. CDR3 sequence (DNA): TGTGCCAGCAGCCCTAGACAGAGAAACACCGGGGAGCTGTTTTTT. This chain joins TRBV7-2 and TRBJ2-2, with D perhaps matching TRBD1 (5 bases). Germline V gene lookup returns CDR1 SGHTA and CDR2 FQGNSA. V was cut by 5 bases and J by 2 bases, with 12 bases left in between. CDR3 length: 15 amino acids.

The chain couples TRBV4-1 to TRBJ1-1; D gene unclear. Per germline, CDR1 MGHRA and CDR2 YSYEKL. Trimming left V 1 base short and J 8 bases short, with 11 bases between. The CDR3 is 13 amino acids. The CDR3 DNA follows: TGCGCCAGCAGCCAAGTTTTTAAACCGGAAGCTTTCTTT. It is translated as CASSQVFKPEAFF.

The rearrangement uses TRBV6-2 or TRBV6-3 and TRBJ1-6; 9 bases align to TRBD1. Germline loops: CDR1 MNHEY, CDR2 SVGEGT. This CDR3 is built from 13 residues. V shed 1 base, J shed 11 bases, and the junction held 0 bases outside the gene matches. The CDR3 bases are TGTGCCAGCAGTTACTGGACAGGGGCACCCCTCCACTTT. Amino acids: CASSYWTGAPLHF.

The CDR3 region is CATSWRGEDTQYF. The CDR3 DNA sequence: TGTGCCACATCGTGGAGGGGGGAGGATACGCAGTATTTT. The rearrangement joins TRBV2 to TRBJ2-3; either TRBD1 or TRBD2 may fit D (6 bases each). The CDR3 length is 13 residues. Germline V lookup: CDR1 SNHLY, CDR2 FYNNEI. V was clipped by 10 bases and J by 6 bases, with 17 bases between them.

V is TRBV9 and J is TRBJ1-1; the match to TRBD1 covers 8 bases. The germline CDR1 and CDR2 sequences are SGDLS and YYNGEE. The trim removed 4 bases at V and 5 bases at J, leaving 7 bases unmatched. The CDR3 contains 14 residues. The chain's CDR3 is CASSPHGDRTEAFF. CDR3 DNA: TGTGCCAGCAGCCCTCACGGGGACAGGACTGAAGCTTTCTTT.

This clonotype was counted ten times or more. The CDR3 nucleotides are TGCAGCGTTGAAGCTCCATACAGGGGCATTGGCATGAACACTGAAGCTTTCTTT. Translating gives CSVEAPYRGIGMNTEAFF. The chain links TRBV29-1 to TRBJ1-1; 7 bases are a match to TRBD1. This CDR3 region has 18 residues. V trimming: 1 base; J trimming: 0 bases; junction bases outside the gene matches: 14. The V gene's germline CDR1 is SQVTM and CDR2 ANQGSEA. Based on the CDR3 plus reference TRBV29-1 and TRBJ1-1, the full variable domain is SAVISQKPSRDICQRGTSLTIQCQVDSQVTMMFWYRQQPGQSLTLIATANQGSEATYESGFVIDKFPISRPNLTFSTLTVSNMSPEDSSIYLCSVEAPYRGIGMNTEAFFGQGTRLTVV.

The genes are TRBV6-5 and TRBJ2-7; no firm D call. Germline V CDR1 and CDR2: MNHEY, SVGAGI. The CDR3 sequence is 14 residues long. Trimming removed 2 bases at V and 2 bases at J, with 10 bases between. CDR3 in amino acids: CASSYKLGTYEQYF. The CDR3 coding sequence is TGTGCCAGCAGTTACAAGCTAGGAACCTACGAGCAGTACTTC.

This clonotype was detected a few times. The chain joins TRBV6-5 to TRBJ2-6; 8 bases are a match to TRBD2. This CDR3 has 14 residues. Germline trimming cut 8 bases from V and 4 bases from J; bases unmatched to any gene: 4. Germline V gene lookup returns CDR1 MNHEY and CDR2 SVGAGI. The CDR3 region has the DNA TGTGCCAGCTCCCAGCGGGGGGGGGCCAACGTCCTGACTTTC. It specifies CASSQRGGANVLTF.

This clonotype was picked up a small number of times. DNA of the CDR3: TGCAGCGTTAGGGGGGGAAGGAATGAGCAGTTCTTC. This gives the protein CSVRGGRNEQFF. This chain connects TRBV29-1 to TRBJ2-1; maybe TRBD2 (7 bases). This CDR3 has 12 amino acids. Trimming stripped 5 bases from V and 7 bases from J, with 12 bases between. Germline assignment: CDR1 SQVTM and CDR2 ANQGSEA.

This clonotype has just a few counts. The chain combines TRBV7-9 with TRBJ1-1, with 9 bases that match TRBD1. The CDR3 has 14 amino acids. The ends lost 6 bases at V and 4 bases at J; junction bases unmatched: 6. The germline CDR1 and CDR2 sequences are SEHNR and FQNEAQ (reference sequence). The CDR3 nucleotides are TGTGCCAGCAGTCCGGTGGACAGGGGCACTGAAGCTTTCTTT. Protein: CASSPVDRGTEAFF.

This clonotype was seen a few times. This rearrangement joins TRBV6-2 or TRBV6-3 to TRBJ2-1; maybe TRBD2 (6 bases). Germline CDR1 MNHEY, CDR2 SVGEGT. The ends were cut back, 5 bases at V and 4 bases at J, with 21 bases in the middle. The CDR3 totals 17 residues. CDR3 nucleotide sequence: TGTGCCAGCAGTCATCGCCGGGACTCCGAGTTATACAATGAGCAGTTCTTC. It translates to CASSHRRDSELYNEQFF.

This chain joins TRBV7-8 and TRBJ2-3; D ambiguous. The CDR3 covers 12 residues. Trimming stripped 5 bases from V and 2 bases from J, with 5 bases between. Germline loops: CDR1 SGHVS, CDR2 FQNEAQ. The CDR3: CASSVYTDTQYF. The DNA of the CDR3 is TGTGCCAGCAGCGTATACACAGATACGCAGTATTTT.

The chain combines TRBV5-4 with TRBJ2-3; D is unclear. The CDR3 has 15 amino acids. Germline CDR1 reads SGHNT; CDR2 reads YYREEE (reference sequence). V was cut by 2 bases and J by 0 bases, with 10 bases left in between. The CDR3 DNA reads as TGTGCCAGCAGCTTATACACCTCTAGCACAGATACGCAGTATTTT. Protein: CASSLYTSSTDTQYF.

This clonotype showed up just a few times. The gene calls are TRBV7-8 and TRBJ2-7; 7 nucleotides align to TRBD2. V dropped 0 bases and J dropped 0; count of bases not matched to a gene: 11. This CDR3 region has 18 residues. Germline CDR1 SGHVS, CDR2 FQNEAQ. CDR3: CASSLAQSLLADSYEQYF. The CDR3 DNA sequence: TGTGCCAGCAGCTTAGCGCAATCCCTCCTAGCGGACTCCTACGAGCAGTACTTC. Drawing the rest from reference TRBV7-8 and TRBJ2-7, the complete variable domain is GAGVSQSPRYKVAKRGQDVALRCDPISGHVSLFWYQQALGQGPEFLTYFQNEAQLDKSGLPSDRFFAERPEGSVSTLKIQRTQQEDSAVYLCASSLAQSLLADSYEQYFGPGTRLTVT.

The chain carries TRBV4-1 and TRBJ1-5; D is uncertain. V gave up 0 bases and J gave up 9 bases, with 9 bases separating them. The CDR3 length is 13 residues. Per the germline V gene, CDR1 is MGHRA and CDR2 is YSYEKL. CDR3 residues: CASSQDLQLPQHF. The CDR3 DNA is TGCGCCAGCAGCCAAGATCTCCAGTTGCCCCAGCATTTT.